These T cell receptor beta chains were read from a single sample in a study of blood T cell repertoires in COVID-19. Some clones are missing from TCRdb's copy, which holds only in-frame ones; the method was immunoSEQ multiplex PCR. The repertoire holds some 320,000 clones, under 95% seen once, with around 2.5% in the top ten. What was sequenced was PBMCs or T cells enriched from blood (not recorded which). The receptors originated from a man in his 60s who had recovered from COVID-19. The CDR3 runs from the conserved cysteine through the conserved F or W. The D gene is left open where the match is weak. Rows give clone size only sometimes, using once, few, many, or a class for an expanded clone.

NA | TRBJ1-5 | TRBD1 | TRBV3-1/TRBV3-2 | CASSDRGGSNQPQHF | TGTGCCAGCAGCGACAGGGGGGGGAGCAATCAGCCCCAGCATTTT
NA | TRBJ2-1 | TRBD1 | TRBV5-3 | CARSGGTGTGIPNEQFF | TGTGCCAGAAGCGGGGGGACTGGGACAGGGATTCCCAATGAGCAGTTCTTC
NA | TRBJ2-7 | TRBD1 | TRBV9 | CASSIRTGEGDEQYF | TGTGCCAGCAGCATCAGGACAGGGGAGGGGGACGAGCAGTACTTC
NA | TRBJ1-3 | TRBD1 | TRBV27 | CASSPETGTGQVVGSGNTIYF | TGTGCCAGCAGTCCAGAAACCGGGACAGGCCAGGTAGTTGGATCTGGAAACACCATATATTTT
NA | TRBJ2-7 | NA | TRBV7-3 | CASSLQGGIEPYEQYF | TGTGCCAGCAGCTTGCAGGGGGGCATCGAACCCTACGAGCAGTACTTC
NA | TRBJ2-7 | TRBD1 | TRBV10-3 | CATTGQGYEQYF | TGTGCCACCACAGGACAGGGCTACGAGCAGTACTTC
NA | TRBJ1-5 | NA | TRBV23-1 | CASSHFFENQPQHF | TGCGCCAGCAGTCATTTTTTTGAGAATCAGCCCCAGCATTTT
NA | TRBJ2-7 | NA | TRBV20-1 | CSAGVPYEQYF | TGCAGTGCCGGGGTCCCCTACGAGCAGTACTTC
NA | TRBJ1-2 | TRBD1 | TRBV25-1 | CASSDATGPLYF | TGTGCCAGCAGTGACGCGACAGGGCCTTTATACTTC
NA | TRBJ1-2 | TRBD1 | TRBV7-2 | CASSLYRDRGLYGYTF | TGTGCCAGCAGCCTCTACCGGGACAGGGGGCTCTATGGCTACACCTTC
NA | TRBJ1-2 | TRBD1 | TRBV4-3 | CASSPGGRANYGYTF | TGCGCCAGCAGCCCAGGGGGCAGGGCTAACTATGGCTACACCTTC
once | TRBJ1-6 | NA | TRBV27 | CASRPDSSRIYNSPLHF | TGTGCCAGCAGACCCGACAGTTCCCGTATCTATAATTCACCCCTCCACTTT
NA | TRBJ2-5 | NA | TRBV18 | CASSPRAGATQETQYF | TGTGCCAGCTCACCAAGGGCAGGGGCTACTCAAGAGACCCAGTACTTC
NA | TRBJ2-3 | NA | TRBV9 | CASSPRLIQGTDTQYF | TGTGCCAGCAGCCCCCGACTTATCCAAGGCACAGATACGCAGTATTTT
NA | TRBJ2-3 | NA | TRBV7-8 | CASLETGSTDTQYF | TGTGCCAGCCTTGAGACGGGGAGCACAGATACGCAGTATTTT
NA | TRBJ2-3 | TRBD2 | TRBV14 | CASSQVAGAADTQYF | TGTGCCAGCAGCCAGGTAGCGGGAGCGGCAGATACGCAGTATTTT